This T cell receptor (beta chain) was captured in a study of neurological immune-mediated disorders. This clonotype occurred many times. MiXCR, applied by TCRdb to the 5' RACE reads, yields one record per CDR3 protein. The table lists 35,000 to 50,000 distinct CDR3 sequences, around 2.5% of them singletons, with less than 3% in the top ten. The germline V gene has CDR1 SNHLY and CDR2 FYNNEI. The CDR3 consists of 13 residues. With 1 base removed from V and 4 bases from J, the gap between germline ends came to 5 bases. The source material was PBMCs. The chain links TRBV2 to TRBJ2-1; no reliable D call. This receptor was identified in a man aged 45-65 years with multiple sclerosis. The CDR3 DNA sequence: TGTGCCAGCAGTGAAGAGCTTTACAATGAGCAGTTCTTC. Translating gives CASSEELYNEQFF.